The next 28 T cell receptor beta chains were all read from a single sample in a study of blood T cell repertoires in COVID-19. Here immunoSEQ multiplex PCR was the method, and the copy in TCRdb shows in-frame clones only, minus some. The repertoire consists of roughly 260,000 clones, with 82% occurring once and the leading ten covering under 5.5%. The specimen was peripheral blood. Receptors were obtained from a woman at least 80 years old with active or convalescent COVID-19.

The gene calls are TRBV9 and TRBJ1-2; D remains unclear. Trimming took 2 bases from V and 3 from J, leaving 11 bases between them. Germline V gene data show CDR1 as SGDLS and CDR2 as YYNGEE. This CDR3 is built from 14 residues. The CDR3 spells CASSVSGFDYGYTF. CDR3 DNA sequence: TGTGCCAGCAGCGTCTCGGGTTTTGACTATGGCTACACCTTC.

This clone was recorded once. The chain recombines TRBV10-1 with TRBJ2-5; a weak D match, TRBD2 (6 bases). In germline, CDR1 is WNHNN, CDR2 SYGVQD (reference sequence). The CDR3 extends over 15 amino acids. The V end was cut by 6 bases, the J end by 2 bases, with 16 bases between. The DNA of the CDR3 is TGCGCCAGCAGCGCTGGGGGGAGCGTTCAAGAGACCCAGTACTTC. This translates into CASSAGGSVQETQYF.

The count of this clone is one. This chain links TRBV5-1 with TRBJ2-2; D possibly corresponds to TRBD1 (6 bases). Germline assignment: CDR1 SGHRS and CDR2 YFSETQ. Trimming removed 0 bases at V and 0 bases at J, with 6 bases between. This CDR3 is 15 amino acids long. The CDR3 DNA reads TGCGCCAGCAGCTTGGCAGGGGCGAACACCGGGGAGCTGTTTTTT. Protein: CASSLAGANTGELFF. Using reference TRBV5-1 and TRBJ2-2 for the parts outside the CDR3, the full variable domain is KAGVTQTPRYLIKTRGQQVTLSCSPISGHRSVSWYQQTPGQGLQFLFEYFSETQRNKGNFPGRFSGRQFSNSRSEMNVSTLELGDSALYLCASSLAGANTGELFFGEGSRLTVL.

V is TRBV14 and J is TRBJ1-5, with D perhaps TRBD1 (5 bases). The germline V gene encodes CDR1 SGHDN and CDR2 FVKESK. The CDR3 runs to 15 residues. Between the trimmed V and J ends, which lost 0 bases and 9 bases, there was a span of 15 bases. The chain's CDR3 is CASSQDSGGVMPQHF. For the CDR3, the DNA is TGTGCCAGCAGCCAAGATAGCGGGGGGGTTATGCCCCAGCATTTT.

The rearrangement links TRBV9 to TRBJ2-7; 9 bases are a match to TRBD1. The length of the CDR3 is 14 residues. CDR1 SGDLS and CDR2 YYNGEE come from the germline V gene. The V and J ends lost 4 bases and 0 bases, in that order; junction bases with no gene match: 2. CDR3 coding DNA: TGTGCCAGCAGCCGGACAGGGGCCTCCTACGAGCAGTACTTC. It is translated as CASSRTGASYEQYF. Looking up the rest from reference TRBV9 and TRBJ2-7 gives the full variable domain: DSGVTQTPKHLITATGQRVTLRCSPRSGDLSVYWYQQSLDQGLQFLIQYYNGEERAKGNILERFSAQQFPDLHSELNLSSLELGDSALYFCASSRTGASYEQYFGPGTRLTVT.

This sequence joins TRBV28 and TRBJ1-2; 7 nucleotides agree with TRBD1. CDR1 is MDHEN and CDR2 is SYDVKM in the germline V gene. The ends lost 7 bases at V and 5 bases at J; junction bases unmatched: 13. The CDR3 extends over 15 amino acids. The CDR3 here is CASNTLTGLGYGYTF. Written as DNA, the CDR3 is TGTGCCAGCAACACGCTGACAGGGCTAGGGTATGGCTACACCTTC.

The chain is built from TRBV24-1 and TRBJ2-3, with 11 positions matching TRBD2. In germline, CDR1 is KGHDR, CDR2 SFDVKD. J gave up 3 bases and V 3 bases, and 7 bases lay outside the gene matches. The CDR3 runs to 17 residues. The CDR3: CATSDRPGLAETDTQYF. The DNA for the CDR3 is TGTGCCACCAGTGATCGACCGGGACTAGCGGAAACAGATACGCAGTATTTT.

This chain links TRBV5-4 with TRBJ2-4; no firm D call. CDR3 length: 13 residues. Trimming removed 0 bases at V and 4 bases at J, with 5 bases between. Germline V gene lookup returns CDR1 SGHNT and CDR2 YYREEE (reference sequence). For the CDR3, the DNA is TGTGCCAGCAGCTTGGACACGAAAAACATTCAGTACTTC. Translated, it gives CASSLDTKNIQYF.

Of note for this clone: The identical CDR3 is also encoded by other nucleotide sequences in the sample. V and J are TRBV5-1 and TRBJ1-5; D not resolved. This CDR3 is 14 amino acids long. Germline V lookup: CDR1 SGHRS, CDR2 YFSETQ. V was pared by 0 bases and J by 2 bases, with 6 bases between. DNA of the CDR3: TGCGCCAGCAGCTTGGCGTCAGGCAATCAGCCCCAGCATTTT. It translates to CASSLASGNQPQHF. Drawing the rest from reference TRBV5-1 and TRBJ1-5, the complete variable domain is KAGVTQTPRYLIKTRGQQVTLSCSPISGHRSVSWYQQTPGQGLQFLFEYFSETQRNKGNFPGRFSGRQFSNSRSEMNVSTLELGDSALYLCASSLASGNQPQHFGDGTRLSIL.

This chain connects TRBV6-5 to TRBJ1-5; D not certain. V gave up 0 bases and J gave up 5 bases, with 14 bases separating them. The CDR3 has 16 residues. The germline V gene has CDR1 MNHEY and CDR2 SVGAGI. The CDR3 coding sequence is TGTGCCAGCAGTTACTCGCCCGGAGGGTTCGATCAGCCCCAGCATTTT. It codes for CASSYSPGGFDQPQHF.

V gene TRBV6-5 combines with J gene TRBJ2-1, with 7 bases identical to TRBD1. This CDR3 region has 12 residues. Per germline, CDR1 MNHEY and CDR2 SVGAGI. Trimming took 11 bases from V and 8 from J; bases not matched to a gene: 9. CDR3 region: CAGQRQGHEQFF. CDR3 bases: TGTGCCGGACAGCGACAGGGCCATGAGCAGTTCTTC.

V is TRBV28 and J is TRBJ1-2, with TRBD1 identical over 7 bases. V gave up 6 bases and J gave up 2 bases; unmatched junction bases: 3. Germline CDR1 reads MDHEN; CDR2 reads SYDVKM. This CDR3 has 13 residues. The CDR3 DNA sequence: TGTGCCAGCAGATCGGGACAGAACTATGGCTACACCTTC. Protein: CASRSGQNYGYTF.

The rearrangement uses TRBV5-6 and TRBJ1-2; 7 nucleotides line up with TRBD1. Trimming took 3 bases from V and 5 from J; bases not matched to a gene: 13. Germline lookup yields CDR1 SGHDT and CDR2 YYEEEE. The CDR3 contains 16 residues. In DNA, the CDR3 is TGTGCCAGCAGCTCAAGACTTTTACAGGGGCAGTATGGCTACACCTTC. Protein sequence: CASSSRLLQGQYGYTF.

The rearrangement joins TRBV4-2 to TRBJ2-1; tentative D call: TRBD2 (7 bases). The germline gives CDR1 LGHNA, CDR2 YNFKEQ. V lost 1 base and J 4 bases, leaving 17 bases between the germline ends. CDR3 length equals 17 residues. CDR3 amino acids: CASSQGGGGGLYNEQFF. Here the CDR3 DNA reads TGTGCCAGCAGCCAAGGGGGAGGAGGGGGACTATACAATGAGCAGTTCTTC.

This sequence joins TRBV28 and TRBJ2-2; TRBD1 matches 7 bases. Trimming removed 5 bases from V and 5 bases from J; junction bases left unmatched: 8. Germline values: CDR1 MDHEN, CDR2 SYDVKM. CDR3 length: 15 amino acids. CDR3: CASSVTGPGTGELFF. DNA of the CDR3: TGTGCCAGCAGTGTGACAGGGCCCGGGACCGGGGAGCTGTTTTTT.

J is TRBJ2-1 and V is TRBV19; 7 bases are shared with TRBD1. The V gene's germline CDR1 is LNHDA and CDR2 SQIVND (reference sequence). V lost 2 bases to trimming and J lost 5 bases; unmatched junction nucleotides: 3. The CDR3 runs 14 residues. The CDR3: CASSIWDSDNEQFF. The CDR3 nucleotides are TGTGCCAGTAGTATATGGGACAGCGACAATGAGCAGTTCTTC.

The chain recombines TRBV10-3 with TRBJ1-5; 9 bases agree with TRBD1. The ends lost 3 bases at V and 6 bases at J; junction bases unmatched: 6. The length of the CDR3 is 15 residues. Per the germline V gene, CDR1 is ENHRY and CDR2 is SYGVKD. The CDR3 is CAISEKQGAAQPQHF. The CDR3 nucleotides read TGTGCCATCAGTGAAAAACAGGGGGCGGCTCAGCCCCAGCATTTT.

This chain connects TRBV7-9 to TRBJ1-5, with a possible D match to TRBD1 (5 bases). The germline CDR1 and CDR2 sequences are SEHNR and FQNEAQ (reference sequence). This CDR3 is built from 16 residues. V lost 1 base and J lost 2, with 12 bases in between. Written as DNA, the CDR3 is TGTGCCAGCAGCTTAGGTCCGGGCAGGGGCAATCAGCCCCAGCATTTT. It encodes CASSLGPGRGNQPQHF. The full variable domain, rest sourced from reference TRBV7-9 and TRBJ1-5, is DTGVSQNPRHKITKRGQNVTFRCDPISEHNRLYWYRQTLGQGPEFLTYFQNEAQLEKSRLLSDRFSAERPKGSFSTLEIQRTEQGDSAMYLCASSLGPGRGNQPQHFGDGTRLSIL.

The gene calls are TRBV12-3 or TRBV12-4 and TRBJ2-7, with D possibly matching TRBD1 (5 bases). This CDR3 region has 13 residues. Trimming took 6 bases from V and 5 from J, leaving 14 bases between them. The CDR3, as DNA: TGTGCCAGCAGCTGGAGAAGGGGCGACGAGCAGTACTTC. This codes for CASSWRRGDEQYF.

This clone was counted a few times. J is TRBJ2-7 and V is TRBV5-1; 10 bases agree with TRBD2. There are 17 residues in the CDR3. Germline CDR1 reads SGHRS; CDR2 reads YFSETQ. V trimming: 0 bases; J trimming: 1 base; junction bases outside the gene matches: 7. CDR3 sequence: CASSLASAGGGSYEQYF. CDR3 nucleotides: TGCGCCAGCAGCTTGGCCTCAGCGGGAGGGGGTTCCTACGAGCAGTACTTC. The full variable domain, completed using reference TRBV5-1 and TRBJ2-7, is KAGVTQTPRYLIKTRGQQVTLSCSPISGHRSVSWYQQTPGQGLQFLFEYFSETQRNKGNFPGRFSGRQFSNSRSEMNVSTLELGDSALYLCASSLASAGGGSYEQYFGPGTRLTVT.

This sequence joins TRBV6-5 and TRBJ1-6; possibly TRBD1 for D (5 bases). The V end was cut by 5 bases, the J end by 5 bases, with 10 bases between. This CDR3 has 14 residues. Germline CDR1 reads MNHEY; CDR2 reads SVGAGI. The DNA for the CDR3 is TGTGCCAGCAGTCGGGAGACAGATAATTCACCCCTCCACTTT. Its protein is CASSRETDNSPLHF.

The chain carries TRBV6-1 and TRBJ2-7, with D possibly TRBD1 on 5 matching bases. Trimming stripped 1 base from V and 8 bases from J, with 12 bases between. CDR3 length: 13 residues. Germline V gene lookup returns CDR1 MNHNS and CDR2 SASEGT. The CDR3 sequence is CASSEVTANKQYF. The CDR3 DNA reads TGTGCCAGCAGTGAAGTGACAGCTAACAAGCAGTACTTC.

The chain is built from TRBV28 and TRBJ1-2; D gene unclear. The V and J ends lost 2 bases and 1 base respectively, with 8 bases between them. Germline V gives CDR1 MDHEN, CDR2 SYDVKM. CDR3 length equals 14 residues. CDR3 nucleotide sequence: TGTGCCAGCAGTTTACGGGGAATTAACTATGGCTACACCTTC. As protein: CASSLRGINYGYTF.

This clone appeared a single time. The V and J genes are TRBV23-1 and TRBJ1-1; 11 nucleotides match TRBD1. TRBV23-1 is an ORF; its function is uncertain. The trim removed 7 bases at V and 4 bases at J, leaving 17 bases unmatched. The CDR3 extends over 18 amino acids. The CDR3 coding sequence is TGCGCCAGCACCTATACGCTCGGACAGGGGGCTTCGCGCACTGAAGCTTTCTTT. It encodes CASTYTLGQGASRTEAFF.

The V gene is TRBV19, the J gene TRBJ1-1; 7 bases are shared with TRBD1. Germline lookup yields CDR1 LNHDA and CDR2 SQIVND (reference sequence). The CDR3 consists of 15 residues. The trim removed 7 bases at V and 3 bases at J, leaving 11 bases unmatched. The CDR3 region has the DNA TGTGCCAGTAAAGACGATCCGGACAGGTACACTGAAGCTTTCTTT. Protein sequence: CASKDDPDRYTEAFF.

The chain employs TRBV6-6 and TRBJ2-2, with D possibly being TRBD2 (5 bases). V was trimmed by 7 bases and J by 7 bases, leaving 7 bases between them. Germline CDR1 reads MNHNY; CDR2 reads SVGAGI (reference sequence). This CDR3 has 11 amino acids. This chain's CDR3 is CASTGNGELFF. The CDR3 DNA sequence: TGTGCCAGCACGGGAAACGGGGAGCTGTTTTTT.

The chain has TRBV28 and TRBJ1-2; D gene ambiguous. The CDR3 extends over 13 amino acids. The V gene lost 3 bases and the J gene lost 6 bases, with 11 bases spanning the gap. CDR1 is MDHEN, CDR2 SYDVKM, per germline. The CDR3 loop reads CASSFFRKDGYTF. In DNA form, the CDR3 reads TGTGCCAGCAGTTTTTTCAGGAAAGATGGCTACACCTTC.

Written as DNA, the CDR3 is TGTGCCAGCAGGAGACTAGCGGGATCTCTTCCCGAGTTCTTC. It encodes CASRRLAGSLPEFF. The gene calls are TRBV21-1 and TRBJ2-1; the D call of TRBD2 is as the table states it, not checked on the DNA. TRBV21-1 has pseudogene status. CDR3 length equals 14 residues.